This T cell receptor (beta chain) was sequenced for a study of cytomegalovirus exposure and HLA in healthy donors. PCR employed 60 Vbeta and 13 Jbeta primers. Clones were read by immunoSEQ multiplex PCR, and TCRdb kept only the in-frame ones, dropping some. The sample totals roughly 70,000 clones; its top ten clones hold 7.5%. The V end lost 4 bases, the J end lost 3 bases, and 10 bases lay between the germline ends. The CDR3 loop spans 14 amino acids. Germline assignment: CDR1 SGDLS and CDR2 YYNGEE. This sequence was found in a female donor in good health and CMV-seropositive. V and J are TRBV9 and TRBJ1-4; possible D gene TRBD1, 6 bases. The specimen was PBMCs. The CDR3 is CASSQQGANEKLFF. The CDR3 coding sequence is TGTGCCAGCAGCCAACAGGGAGCTAATGAAAAACTGTTTTTT. Full variable domain (missing parts from reference TRBV9 and TRBJ1-4): DSGVTQTPKHLITATGQRVTLRCSPRSGDLSVYWYQQSLDQGLQFLIQYYNGEERAKGNILERFSAQQFPDLHSELNLSSLELGDSALYFCASSQQGANEKLFFGSGTQLSVL.